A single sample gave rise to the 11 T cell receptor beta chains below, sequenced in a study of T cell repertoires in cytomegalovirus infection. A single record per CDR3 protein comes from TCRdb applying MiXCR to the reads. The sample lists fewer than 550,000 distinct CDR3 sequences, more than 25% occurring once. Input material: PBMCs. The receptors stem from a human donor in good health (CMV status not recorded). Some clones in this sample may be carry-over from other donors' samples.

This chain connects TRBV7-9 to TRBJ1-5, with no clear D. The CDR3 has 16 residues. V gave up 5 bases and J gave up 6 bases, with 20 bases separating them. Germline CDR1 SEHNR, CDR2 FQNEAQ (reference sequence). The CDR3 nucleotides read TGTGCCAGCAGCGTACCAGGAGAGGAAATCGGTCAGCCCCAGCATTTT. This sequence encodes CASSVPGEEIGQPQHF.

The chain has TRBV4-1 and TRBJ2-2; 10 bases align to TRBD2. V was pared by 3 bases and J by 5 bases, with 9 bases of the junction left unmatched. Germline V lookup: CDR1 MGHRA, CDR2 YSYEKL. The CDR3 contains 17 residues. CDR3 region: CASSHGLAGVITGELFF. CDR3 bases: TGCGCCAGCAGCCACGGGCTAGCGGGAGTAATAACCGGGGAGCTGTTTTTT.

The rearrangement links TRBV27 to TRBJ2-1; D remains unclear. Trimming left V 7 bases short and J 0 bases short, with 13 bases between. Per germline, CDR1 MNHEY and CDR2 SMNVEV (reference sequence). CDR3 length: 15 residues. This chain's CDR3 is CASNKNSRSYNEQFF. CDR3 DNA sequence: TGTGCCAGCAATAAAAACAGCCGCTCCTACAATGAGCAGTTCTTC.

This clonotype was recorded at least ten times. CDR3 DNA sequence: TGTGCCAGCAGCTTAGGGGGGGACCCTAGAAGGAATGAGCAGTTCTTC. The encoded protein is CASSLGGDPRRNEQFF. The rearrangement joins TRBV7-2 to TRBJ2-1; D perhaps matches TRBD2 (6 bases). The CDR3 runs to 16 residues. Germline CDR1 SGHTA, CDR2 FQGNSA. Deletions cut 1 base from V and 7 bases from J, with 17 bases between. Using reference TRBV7-2 and TRBJ2-1 for the parts outside the CDR3, the full variable domain is GAGVSQSPSNKVTEKGKDVELRCDPISGHTALYWYRQSLGQGLEFLIYFQGNSAPDKSGLPSDRFSAERTGGSVSTLTIQRTQQEDSAVYLCASSLGGDPRRNEQFFGPGTRLTVL.

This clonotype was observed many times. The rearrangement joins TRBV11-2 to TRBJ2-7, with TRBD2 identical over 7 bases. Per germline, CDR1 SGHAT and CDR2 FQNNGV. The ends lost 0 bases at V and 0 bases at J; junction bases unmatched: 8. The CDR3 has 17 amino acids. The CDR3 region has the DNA TGTGCCAGCAGCTTAGAAAGGCGGAGCGGGGCCTCCTACGAGCAGTACTTC. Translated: CASSLERRSGASYEQYF.

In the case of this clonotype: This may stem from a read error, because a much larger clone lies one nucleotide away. In nucleotides, the CDR3 is TGTGCCGCCATGGGGGCTAGCGGACCCACAGATATGCAGTATTTT. This encodes CAAMGASGPTDMQYF. The rearrangement uses TRBV6-1 and TRBJ2-3, with D possibly matching TRBD2 (7 bases). The CDR3 is 15 residues long. The V gene's germline CDR1 is MNHNS and CDR2 SASEGT.

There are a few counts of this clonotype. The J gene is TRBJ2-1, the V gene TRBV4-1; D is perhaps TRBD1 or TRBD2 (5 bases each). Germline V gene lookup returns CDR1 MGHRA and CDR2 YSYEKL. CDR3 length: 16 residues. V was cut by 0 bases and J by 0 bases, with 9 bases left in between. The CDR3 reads CASSQDWGISYNEQFF. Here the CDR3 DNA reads TGCGCCAGCAGCCAAGACTGGGGGATCTCCTACAATGAGCAGTTCTTC.

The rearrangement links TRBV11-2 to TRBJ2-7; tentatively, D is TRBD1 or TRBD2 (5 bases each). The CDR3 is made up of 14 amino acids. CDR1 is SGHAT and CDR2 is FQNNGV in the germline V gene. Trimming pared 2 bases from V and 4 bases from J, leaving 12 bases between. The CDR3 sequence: CASSLWGKSYEQYF. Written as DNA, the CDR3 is TGTGCCAGCAGCTTATGGGGGAAATCTTACGAGCAGTACTTC.

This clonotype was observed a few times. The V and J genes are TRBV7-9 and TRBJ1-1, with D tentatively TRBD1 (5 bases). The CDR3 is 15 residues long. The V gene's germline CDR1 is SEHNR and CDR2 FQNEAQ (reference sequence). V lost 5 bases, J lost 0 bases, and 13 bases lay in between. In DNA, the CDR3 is TGTGCCAGCAGCCCGCGCGGGACGGTGAACACTGAAGCTTTCTTT. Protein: CASSPRGTVNTEAFF.

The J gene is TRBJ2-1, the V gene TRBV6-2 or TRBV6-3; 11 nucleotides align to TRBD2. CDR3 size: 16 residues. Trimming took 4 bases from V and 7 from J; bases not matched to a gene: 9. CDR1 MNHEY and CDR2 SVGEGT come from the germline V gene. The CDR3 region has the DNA TGTGCCAGCAGTTCGCTCCTTCTAGCGGGAGGTAATGAGCAGTTCTTC. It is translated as CASSSLLLAGGNEQFF.

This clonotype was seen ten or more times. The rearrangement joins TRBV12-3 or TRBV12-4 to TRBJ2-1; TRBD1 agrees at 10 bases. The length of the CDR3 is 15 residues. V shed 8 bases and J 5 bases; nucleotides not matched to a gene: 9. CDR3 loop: CASWMDGTGDNEQFF. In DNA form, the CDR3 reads TGTGCCAGCTGGATGGATGGGACAGGGGACAATGAGCAGTTCTTC.